The rows below give T cell receptor beta chains drawn from one sample of a study of blood T cell repertoires in COVID-19. TCRdb's copy holds only in-frame clones and misses some; the assay was immunoSEQ multiplex PCR. The table includes about 120,000 clones, nearly 90% detected once. Sequenced: peripheral blood. The receptor source for this set is a woman between 55 and 75 years old with COVID-19, enrolled during active disease. The CDR3 runs from the conserved cysteine through the conserved F or W. The order of the fields is D gene, J gene, clone size, V gene, CDR3 DNA, CDR3 protein. A D gene is named only where the DNA matches it firmly. Clone size is given for some rows only: seen once, a few or many times, or a class if the clone is expanded.

d_call: TRBD1; j_call: TRBJ2-7; clone_size: .; v_call: TRBV29-1; cdr3_nt: TGCAGCGCCACGTCGACAGGGGGCTTTTCCTACGAGCAGTACTTC; cdr3_aa: CSATSTGGFSYEQYF
d_call: TRBD1; j_call: TRBJ1-3; clone_size: .; v_call: TRBV18; cdr3_nt: TGTGCCAGCTCACCGAGGACAGGTCCTCCGGAGGCGGGAAACACCATATATTTT; cdr3_aa: CASSPRTGPPEAGNTIYF
d_call: .; j_call: TRBJ1-2; clone_size: .; v_call: TRBV18; cdr3_nt: TGTGCCAGCTCACCATCTTTCAGGGGAATCTATGGCTACACCTTC; cdr3_aa: CASSPSFRGIYGYTF
d_call: .; j_call: TRBJ1-1; clone_size: .; v_call: TRBV4-1; cdr3_nt: TGCGCCAGCAGCCAAGGATCAAGAGATAAAACTGAAGCTTTCTTT; cdr3_aa: CASSQGSRDKTEAFF
d_call: TRBD2; j_call: TRBJ2-7; clone_size: .; v_call: TRBV9; cdr3_nt: TGTGCCAGCACTGGGGAGGGAGAGTACGAGCAGTACTTC; cdr3_aa: CASTGEGEYEQYF
d_call: .; j_call: TRBJ2-7; clone_size: .; v_call: TRBV28; cdr3_nt: TGTGCCAGCAGTTTGTATCGCGAGCAGTACTTC; cdr3_aa: CASSLYREQYF
d_call: TRBD1; j_call: TRBJ2-1; clone_size: .; v_call: TRBV5-1; cdr3_nt: TGCGCCAGCAGCTCTCCGCAGGGGGCCCCCTACGGTGAGCAGTTCTTC; cdr3_aa: CASSSPQGAPYGEQFF
d_call: .; j_call: TRBJ1-3; clone_size: .; v_call: TRBV9; cdr3_nt: TGTGCCAGCAGCGTAGGAGCTAACTCTGGAAACACCATATATTTT; cdr3_aa: CASSVGANSGNTIYF
d_call: .; j_call: TRBJ2-3; clone_size: .; v_call: TRBV7-9; cdr3_nt: TGTGCCAGCAGCTTCGCAGATACGCAGTATTTT; cdr3_aa: CASSFADTQYF
d_call: .; j_call: TRBJ1-5; clone_size: .; v_call: TRBV10-3; cdr3_nt: TGTGCCATCAGTGACAGGTATAGCAATCAGCCCCAGCATTTT; cdr3_aa: CAISDRYSNQPQHF
d_call: .; j_call: TRBJ2-1; clone_size: .; v_call: TRBV18; cdr3_nt: TGTGCCAGCTCACCACCGGGGGAACCCCTGGGGGGTGAGCAGTTCTTC; cdr3_aa: CASSPPGEPLGGEQFF
d_call: TRBD2; j_call: TRBJ2-1; clone_size: .; v_call: TRBV9; cdr3_nt: TGTGCCAGCAGCTCCCGGGACAAACTAGCGGGGGGGCCCTACAATGAGCAGTTCTTC; cdr3_aa: CASSSRDKLAGGPYNEQFF
d_call: .; j_call: TRBJ2-7; clone_size: .; v_call: TRBV18; cdr3_nt: TGTGCCAGCTCACCACCGGCCCGCTCCTACGAGCAGTACTTC; cdr3_aa: CASSPPARSYEQYF
d_call: .; j_call: TRBJ2-1; clone_size: once; v_call: TRBV7-8; cdr3_nt: TGTGCCAGCAGCACCAACAGGGTGACCCCCAGGGAGCAGTTCTTC; cdr3_aa: CASSTNRVTPREQFF
d_call: TRBD1; j_call: TRBJ1-2; clone_size: .; v_call: TRBV4-3; cdr3_nt: TGCGCCAGCAGCGATCCGGGACAGGGTAATGGAGGCTACACCTTC; cdr3_aa: CASSDPGQGNGGYTF
d_call: TRBD1; j_call: TRBJ2-7; clone_size: .; v_call: TRBV27; cdr3_nt: TGTGCCAGCAGTTTGACAGGGGGCCTTTACGAGCAGTACTTC; cdr3_aa: CASSLTGGLYEQYF
d_call: TRBD1; j_call: TRBJ2-3; clone_size: .; v_call: TRBV3-1/TRBV3-2; cdr3_nt: TGTGCCAGCAGCCACACGGGACAGGGGTCAGATACGCAGTATTTT; cdr3_aa: CASSHTGQGSDTQYF
d_call: .; j_call: TRBJ1-2; clone_size: .; v_call: TRBV21-1; cdr3_nt: TGTGCCAGCAGCAAAGAGATCGGGACAGCCTACTATGGCTACACCTTC; cdr3_aa: CASSKEIGTAYYGYTF
d_call: .; j_call: TRBJ1-2; clone_size: .; v_call: TRBV15; cdr3_nt: TGTGCCACCAGCAGGGACAGTAACTATGGCTACACCTTC; cdr3_aa: CATSRDSNYGYTF
d_call: .; j_call: TRBJ2-7; clone_size: .; v_call: TRBV15; cdr3_nt: TGTGCCACCAGCAGGGGTGACATCTCCTACGAGCAGTACTTC; cdr3_aa: CATSRGDISYEQYF
d_call: .; j_call: TRBJ2-7; clone_size: .; v_call: TRBV6-5; cdr3_nt: TGTGCCAGCCGAATCGACACGAACTCCTACGAGCAGTACTTC; cdr3_aa: CASRIDTNSYEQYF
d_call: .; j_call: TRBJ1-2; clone_size: .; v_call: TRBV6-5; cdr3_nt: TGTGCCAGCAGTTACTCGGCACCGAGAGGAAACTATGGCTACACCTTC; cdr3_aa: CASSYSAPRGNYGYTF
d_call: .; j_call: TRBJ2-7; clone_size: few; v_call: TRBV4-3; cdr3_nt: TGCGCCAGCAGCCAAGCACAAGGGGCGGACGAGCAGTACTTC; cdr3_aa: CASSQAQGADEQYF
d_call: TRBD1; j_call: TRBJ1-2; clone_size: .; v_call: TRBV4-1; cdr3_nt: TGCGCCAGCAGCGCCCCGGGACAGGGAGCCTATGGCTACACCTTC; cdr3_aa: CASSAPGQGAYGYTF
d_call: TRBD2; j_call: TRBJ2-2; clone_size: once; v_call: TRBV11-2; cdr3_nt: TGTGCCAGCAGCTTAGGGACTAGCGGGGGGGCATACACCGGGGAGCTGTTTTTT; cdr3_aa: CASSLGTSGGAYTGELFF
d_call: TRBD1; j_call: TRBJ1-1; clone_size: .; v_call: TRBV27; cdr3_nt: TGTGCCAGCAGTGGATTGCGGACAGGGAGAACTGAAGCTTTCTTT; cdr3_aa: CASSGLRTGRTEAFF
d_call: .; j_call: TRBJ2-7; clone_size: .; v_call: TRBV9; cdr3_nt: TGTGCCAGCAGCGGCGGGATTTCATCAGCCTACGAGCAGTACTTC; cdr3_aa: CASSGGISSAYEQYF
d_call: .; j_call: TRBJ1-3; clone_size: .; v_call: TRBV5-1; cdr3_nt: TGCGCCAGCAGCCATGGCAGTTCTGGAAACACCATATATTTT; cdr3_aa: CASSHGSSGNTIYF
d_call: .; j_call: TRBJ1-2; clone_size: .; v_call: TRBV3-1/TRBV3-2; cdr3_nt: TGTGCCAGCAGCTCTCCGATTTACAGGGATCTCTATGGCTACACCTTC; cdr3_aa: CASSSPIYRDLYGYTF
d_call: TRBD1; j_call: TRBJ1-6; clone_size: .; v_call: TRBV27; cdr3_nt: TGTGCCAGCAGTTTGGTACAGGGGCGGAGTTCACCCCTCCACTTT; cdr3_aa: CASSLVQGRSSPLHF
d_call: TRBD2; j_call: TRBJ2-3; clone_size: .; v_call: TRBV11-2; cdr3_nt: TGTGCCAGCAGCTGGACTAGGGCCTCGGCTAGCACAGATACGCAGTATTTT; cdr3_aa: CASSWTRASASTDTQYF
d_call: .; j_call: TRBJ1-1; clone_size: .; v_call: TRBV18; cdr3_nt: TGTGCCAGCTCACCGGGGGGAACGAACACTGAAGCTTTCTTT; cdr3_aa: CASSPGGTNTEAFF
d_call: .; j_call: TRBJ2-2; clone_size: .; v_call: TRBV7-2; cdr3_nt: TGTGCCAGCAGCCAAGTCCGGGTAGCCACCGGGGAGCTGTTTTTT; cdr3_aa: CASSQVRVATGELFF
d_call: TRBD2; j_call: TRBJ2-3; clone_size: once; v_call: TRBV5-1; cdr3_nt: TGCGCCAGCAGCAGAACTAGCGGGGGCACAGATACGCAGTATTTT; cdr3_aa: CASSRTSGGTDTQYF
d_call: .; j_call: TRBJ1-1; clone_size: once; v_call: TRBV21-1; cdr3_nt: TGTGCCAGCAGCAAAGACCTCCCTTTGACTAGTTACACTGAAGCTTTCTTT; cdr3_aa: CASSKDLPLTSYTEAFF
d_call: .; j_call: TRBJ2-3; clone_size: once; v_call: TRBV5-6; cdr3_nt: TGTGCCAGCAGCCTGGGGGGAGTCTTTTTGACAAATACGCAGTATTTT; cdr3_aa: CASSLGGVFLTNTQYF
d_call: TRBD1; j_call: TRBJ1-1; clone_size: .; v_call: TRBV19; cdr3_nt: TGTGCCAGTAGTATAGCGCAGGGGGGTCGAACTGAAGCTTTCTTT; cdr3_aa: CASSIAQGGRTEAFF